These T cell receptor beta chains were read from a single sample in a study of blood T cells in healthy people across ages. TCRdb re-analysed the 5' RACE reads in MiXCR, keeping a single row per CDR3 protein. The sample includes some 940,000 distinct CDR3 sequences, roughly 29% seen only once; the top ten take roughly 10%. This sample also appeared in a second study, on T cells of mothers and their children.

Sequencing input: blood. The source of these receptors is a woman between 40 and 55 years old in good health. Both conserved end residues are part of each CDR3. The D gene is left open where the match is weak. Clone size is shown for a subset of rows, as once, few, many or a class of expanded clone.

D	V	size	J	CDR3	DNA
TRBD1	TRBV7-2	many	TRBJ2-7	CASGTGGGEQYF	TGTGCCAGCGGGACAGGGGGTGGCGAGCAGTACTTC
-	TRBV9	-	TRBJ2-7	CASNREGSEQYF	TGTGCCAGCAACCGTGAGGGAAGCGAGCAGTACTTC
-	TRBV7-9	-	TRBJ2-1	CASSLGTSFYNEQFF	TGTGCCAGCAGCTTAGGCACTAGCTTCTACAATGAGCAGTTCTTC
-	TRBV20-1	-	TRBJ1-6	CSAPPSEGSYNSPLHF	TGCAGTGCCCCCCCATCGGAAGGCTCCTATAATTCACCCCTCCACTTT
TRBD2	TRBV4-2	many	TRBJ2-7	CASSQDGTSYEQYF	TGTGCCAGCAGCCAAGATGGGACTAGCTACGAGCAGTACTTC
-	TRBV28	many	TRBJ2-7	CASSQGINEQYF	TGTGCCAGCAGCCAGGGGATCAACGAGCAGTACTTC
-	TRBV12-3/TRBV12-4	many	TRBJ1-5	CASSLAGLDPTQHF	TGTGCCAGCAGTTTAGCTGGTCTGGACCCGACCCAGCATTTT
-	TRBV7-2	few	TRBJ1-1	CASSLPRDSTEAFF	TGTGCCAGCAGCTTACCCCGGGATTCCACTGAAGCTTTCTTT
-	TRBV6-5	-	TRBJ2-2	CASSYGRKRGELFF	TGTGCCAGCAGTTACGGGCGGAAAAGGGGGGAGCTGTTTTTT
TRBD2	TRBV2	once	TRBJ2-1	CASRGGNNNEQFF	TGTGCCAGCAGGGGGGGGAACAACAATGAGCAGTTCTTC
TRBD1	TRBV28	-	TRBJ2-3	CASSGQVETDTQYF	TGTGCCAGCAGCGGACAGGTCGAGACAGATACGCAGTATTTT
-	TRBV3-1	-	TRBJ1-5	CASSQVSGQPQHF	TGTGCCAGCAGCCAAGTTTCCGGTCAGCCCCAGCATTTT
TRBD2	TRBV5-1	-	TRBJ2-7	CASSLAGGGAVNEQYF	TGCGCCAGCAGCTTGGCGGGCGGGGGGGCCGTCAACGAGCAGTACTTC
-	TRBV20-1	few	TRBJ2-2	CSARASENTGELFF	TGCAGTGCTAGGGCTAGTGAGAACACCGGGGAGCTGTTTTTT